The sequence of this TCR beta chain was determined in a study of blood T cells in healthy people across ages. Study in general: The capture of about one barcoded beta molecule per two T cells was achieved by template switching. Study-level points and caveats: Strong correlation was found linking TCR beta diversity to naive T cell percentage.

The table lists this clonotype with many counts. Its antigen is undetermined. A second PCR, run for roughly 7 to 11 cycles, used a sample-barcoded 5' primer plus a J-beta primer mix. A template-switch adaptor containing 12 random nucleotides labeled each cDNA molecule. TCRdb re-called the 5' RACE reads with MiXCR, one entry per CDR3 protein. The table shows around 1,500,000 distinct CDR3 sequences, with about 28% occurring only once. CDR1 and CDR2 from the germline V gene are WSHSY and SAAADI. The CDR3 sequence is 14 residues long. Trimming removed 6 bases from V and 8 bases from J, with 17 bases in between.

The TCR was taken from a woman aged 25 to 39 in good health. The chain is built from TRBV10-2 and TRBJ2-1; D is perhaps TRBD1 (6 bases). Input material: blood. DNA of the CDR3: TGCGCCAGCAGCAACCGCAGGGGCGTGGATGAGCAGTTCTTC. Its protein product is CASSNRRGVDEQFF.